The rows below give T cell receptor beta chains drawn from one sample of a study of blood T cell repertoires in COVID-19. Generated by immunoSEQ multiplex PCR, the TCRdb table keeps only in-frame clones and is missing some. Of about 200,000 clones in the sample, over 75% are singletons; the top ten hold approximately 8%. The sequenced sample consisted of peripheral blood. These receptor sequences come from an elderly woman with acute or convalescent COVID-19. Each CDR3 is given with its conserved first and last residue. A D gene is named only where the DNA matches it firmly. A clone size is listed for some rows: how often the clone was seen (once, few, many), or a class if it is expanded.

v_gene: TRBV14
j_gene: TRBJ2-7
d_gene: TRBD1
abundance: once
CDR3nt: TGTGCCAGCAGCCCTCTCGCCGGGACAGGGCAGAACGAGCAGTACTTC
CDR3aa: CASSPLAGTGQNEQYF

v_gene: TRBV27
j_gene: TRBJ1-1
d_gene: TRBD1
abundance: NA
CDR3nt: TGTGCCAGCAGTCGCACAGGGACAGGGAAAGCTTTCTTT
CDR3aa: CASSRTGTGKAFF

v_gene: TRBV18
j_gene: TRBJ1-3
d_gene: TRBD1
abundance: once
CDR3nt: TGTGCCAGCTCGGACTCAGGGGGCGCCACGGGAAACACCATATATTTT
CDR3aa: CASSDSGGATGNTIYF

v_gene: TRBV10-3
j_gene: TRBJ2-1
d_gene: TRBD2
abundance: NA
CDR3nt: TGTGCCATCAGTAACACGGGACTAGCGGGAGAAGGTGAGCAGTTCTTC
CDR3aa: CAISNTGLAGEGEQFF

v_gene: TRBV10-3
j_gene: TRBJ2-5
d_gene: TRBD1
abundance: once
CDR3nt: TGTGCCATCAGTGAGCCTAGCAGCCGTAGACAGGGGGCGCAGACCCAGTACTTC
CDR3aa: CAISEPSSRRQGAQTQYF

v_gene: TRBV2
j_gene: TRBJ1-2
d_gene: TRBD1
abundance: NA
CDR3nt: TGTGCCAGCAGCAAGACAGGGGATCCCCTCCTCTATGGCTACACCTTC
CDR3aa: CASSKTGDPLLYGYTF

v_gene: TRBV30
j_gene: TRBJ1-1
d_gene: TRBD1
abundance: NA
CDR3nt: TGTGCCTGGAGCTGGGGACAGCAGAACACTGAAGCTTTCTTT
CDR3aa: CAWSWGQQNTEAFF

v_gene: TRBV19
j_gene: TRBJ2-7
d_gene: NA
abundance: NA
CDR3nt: TGTGCCAGTAGTATTAGGGGCTTC
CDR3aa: CASSIRGF

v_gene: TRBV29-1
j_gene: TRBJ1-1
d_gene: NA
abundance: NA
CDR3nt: TGCAGCGTTAAGGAGGGGTTGCGTAACACTGAAGCTTTCTTT
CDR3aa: CSVKEGLRNTEAFF

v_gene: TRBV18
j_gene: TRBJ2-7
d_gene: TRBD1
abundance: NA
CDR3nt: TGTGCCAGCTCACCATCGGGACAGGGGGCATACGAGCAGTACTTC
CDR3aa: CASSPSGQGAYEQYF

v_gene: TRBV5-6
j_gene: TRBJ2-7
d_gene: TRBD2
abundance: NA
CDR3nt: TGTGCCAGCAGCTTGGCCTCCGGGACTAGCGGGGGGGGGTACGAGCAGTACTTC
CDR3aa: CASSLASGTSGGGYEQYF

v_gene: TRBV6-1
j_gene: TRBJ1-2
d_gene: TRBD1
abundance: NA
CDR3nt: TGTGCCAGCAGTGAAAGCCGGACAGGGAAGGGCTACACCTTC
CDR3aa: CASSESRTGKGYTF

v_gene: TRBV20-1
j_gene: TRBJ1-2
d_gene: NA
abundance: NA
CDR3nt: TGCAGTGCTAGATACTCCTATGGCTACACCTTC
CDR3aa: CSARYSYGYTF

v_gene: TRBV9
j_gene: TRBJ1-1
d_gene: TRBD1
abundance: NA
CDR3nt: TGTGCCAGCAGCGCGACGGACAGGGGAACTGAAGCTTTCTTT
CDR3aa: CASSATDRGTEAFF

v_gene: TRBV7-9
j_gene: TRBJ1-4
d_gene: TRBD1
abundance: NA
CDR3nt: TGTGCCAGCAGCGTCGGACAGGGTATTAATGAAAAACTGTTTTTT
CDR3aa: CASSVGQGINEKLFF

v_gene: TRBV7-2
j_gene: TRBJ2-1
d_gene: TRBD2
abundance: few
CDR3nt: TGTGCCAGCAGCTCCATTTTTAGCGGGAGGATCGATGAGCAGTTCTTC
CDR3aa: CASSSIFSGRIDEQFF

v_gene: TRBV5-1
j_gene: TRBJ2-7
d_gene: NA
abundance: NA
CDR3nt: TGCGCCAGCAGCTTGGGGGCAGGGATCTACGAGCAGTACTTC
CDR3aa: CASSLGAGIYEQYF

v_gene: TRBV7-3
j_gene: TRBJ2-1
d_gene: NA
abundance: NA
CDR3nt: TGTGCCAGCAGCTTAATACCCACTATCAATGAGCAGTTCTTC
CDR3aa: CASSLIPTINEQFF

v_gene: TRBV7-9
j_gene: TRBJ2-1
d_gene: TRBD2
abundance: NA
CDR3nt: TGTGCCAGCAGCTCAACTAGCGGGAGGGTCGCTGAGCAGTTCTTC
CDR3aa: CASSSTSGRVAEQFF

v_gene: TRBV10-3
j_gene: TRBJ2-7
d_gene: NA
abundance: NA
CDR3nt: TGTGCCATCAGTGAGTCGAACCAGGCAGGAGGCGAGCAGTACTTC
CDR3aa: CAISESNQAGGEQYF

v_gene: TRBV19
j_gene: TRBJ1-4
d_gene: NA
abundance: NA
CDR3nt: TGTGCCAGTAGCCGACAGGCAACTAATGAAAAACTGTTTTTT
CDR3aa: CASSRQATNEKLFF

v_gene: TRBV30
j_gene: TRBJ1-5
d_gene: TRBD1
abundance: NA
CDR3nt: TGTGCCTGGAGTCACCGGGACAGGGGTTATAGCAATCAGCCCCAGCATTTT
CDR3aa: CAWSHRDRGYSNQPQHF

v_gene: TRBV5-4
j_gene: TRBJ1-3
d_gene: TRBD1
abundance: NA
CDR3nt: TGTGCCAGCAGCTTGGGTTCGGGGGACAGGGGAGCTGGAAACACCATATATTTT
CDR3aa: CASSLGSGDRGAGNTIYF

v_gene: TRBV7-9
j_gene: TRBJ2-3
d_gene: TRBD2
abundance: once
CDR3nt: TGTGCCAGCAGCCCTCTGGCGGGGGGGCCCCCAGATACGCAGTATTTT
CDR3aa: CASSPLAGGPPDTQYF

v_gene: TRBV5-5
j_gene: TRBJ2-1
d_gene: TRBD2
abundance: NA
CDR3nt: TGTGCCAGCAGCTTGGCTCTAGCGGGAGCTCTCTCCTACAATGAGCAGTTCTTC
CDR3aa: CASSLALAGALSYNEQFF

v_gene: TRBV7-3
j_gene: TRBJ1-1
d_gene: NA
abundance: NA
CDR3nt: TGTGCCAGCAGCTTAGAGGTTCACACTGAAGCTTTCTTT
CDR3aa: CASSLEVHTEAFF

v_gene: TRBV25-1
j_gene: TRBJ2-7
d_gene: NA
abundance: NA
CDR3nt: TGTGCCAGCAGTGAATATCCGGTTCGTAACTACGAGCAGTACTTC
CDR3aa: CASSEYPVRNYEQYF

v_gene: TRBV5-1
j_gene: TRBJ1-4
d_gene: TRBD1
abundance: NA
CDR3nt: TGCGCCAGCAGCTTAACCGGGACAGCTAATGAAAAACTGTTTTTT
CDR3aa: CASSLTGTANEKLFF

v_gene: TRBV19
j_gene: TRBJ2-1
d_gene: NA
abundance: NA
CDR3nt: TGTGCCAGTAGTATAGAAGCGAGCTCGTCCTACAATGAGCAGTTCTTC
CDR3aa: CASSIEASSSYNEQFF